The rows below give T cell receptor beta chains drawn from one sample of a study of shared clonotypes between healthy human individuals. Method: immunoSEQ multiplex PCR; TCRdb's copy keeps in-frame clones and lacks some. The top ten clones hold about 1.1% of a sample with some 2,000,000 clones, just under 95% of them seen once. Sequencing used naive CD8+ T cells sorted from blood. The receptor source for this set is a man aged 18-30 years in good health. The CDR3 runs from the conserved cysteine through the conserved F or W. Each record gives: CDR3 length, J gene, V gene, CDR3 protein.

14 TRBJ2-7 TRBV6-1 CASSEGGESHEQYF
13 TRBJ1-5 TRBV30 CAWSEAGNQPQHF
12 TRBJ2-1 TRBV13 CASSRARQGGFF
12 TRBJ2-7 TRBV30 CAWTGVRYEQYF
9 TRBJ2-1 TRBV7-2 CASSFGEFF
15 TRBJ1-5 TRBV7-2 CASSPGQGEGQPQHF
12 TRBJ1-1 TRBV27 CASMVGNTEAFF
11 TRBJ2-7 TRBV19 CASQGGYEQYF
14 TRBJ1-2 TRBV9 CASSVGGGNYGYTF
14 TRBJ1-6 TRBV5-4 CASSLLGGHSPLHF
18 TRBJ2-7 TRBV21-1 CASSKPYEGTGRSYEQYF
16 TRBJ2-5 TRBV13 CASSSSGTGYQETQYF
14 TRBJ1-2 TRBV27 CASSPQGSRYGYTF
14 TRBJ1-2 TRBV6-5 CASSLSSHLGGYTF
12 TRBJ1-4 TRBV29-1 CSAEDRGEKLFF
14 TRBJ1-2 TRBV6-1 CASSVRRGMNGYTF
15 TRBJ2-7 TRBV9 CASSVEGREDSEQYF